A single sample is the source of the 26 T cell receptor beta chains below, sequenced in a study of blood T cell repertoires in COVID-19. Assay: immunoSEQ multiplex PCR; the TCRdb copy retains only in-frame clones and omits some. The sample lists just under 150,000 clones; roughly 84% were seen once. Sequencing was carried out using peripheral blood. Receptor source: a human donor with acute or convalescent COVID-19. The donor label of this sample is uncertain.

The chain has TRBV30 and TRBJ2-3; no reliable D call. Trimming stripped 2 bases from V and 2 bases from J, with 11 bases between. CDR1 and CDR2 (germline): GTSNPN, SVGIG (reference sequence). The CDR3 covers 14 residues. CDR3 amino acids: CAWSIQMNTDTQYF. The CDR3 DNA follows: TGTGCCTGGAGTATACAGATGAACACAGATACGCAGTATTTT.

V and J are TRBV24-1 and TRBJ2-3; 10 bases line up with TRBD2. Unmatched junction bases numbered 7, after V lost 7 bases and J lost 4 bases. Per the germline V gene, CDR1 is KGHDR and CDR2 is SFDVKD. The CDR3 totals 15 residues. DNA for the CDR3: TGTGCCACCAGAAGAGCGGGAGGGCCAGCAGATACGCAGTATTTT. Its protein is CATRRAGGPADTQYF.

This clone was recorded a few times. The chain joins TRBV28 to TRBJ1-6; TRBD1 matches at 7 bases. This CDR3 has 16 amino acids. Germline-derived CDR1 and CDR2 are MDHEN and SYDVKM. The J segment lost 4 bases and the V segment lost 4 bases, leaving 7 bases of the junction unmatched. The CDR3 DNA follows: TGTGCCAGCAGTTATCGGCGGGGACAGTATAATTCACCCCTCCACTTT. It is translated as CASSYRRGQYNSPLHF.

The rearrangement joins TRBV5-5 to TRBJ1-5; a possible D gene is TRBD1 (6 bases). The germline V gene has CDR1 SGHKS and CDR2 YYEKEE (reference sequence). V was cut by 3 bases and J by 3 bases, with 13 bases left in between. The CDR3 covers 15 residues. The CDR3 nucleotides read TGTGCCAGCAGCTCTTCAGGGGATTACAATCAGCCCCAGCATTTT. Protein product: CASSSSGDYNQPQHF.

This clone appeared a few times. This chain uses TRBV15 with TRBJ1-1, with unresolved D. CDR1 LNHNV and CDR2 YYDKDF come from the germline V gene (reference sequence). The CDR3 consists of 13 residues. Trimming removed 7 bases from V and 2 bases from J, with 11 bases in between. In DNA form, the CDR3 reads TGTGCCACCACGATAGACTTTAACACTGAAGCTTTCTTT. It translates to CATTIDFNTEAFF. Looking up the rest from reference TRBV15 and TRBJ1-1 gives the full variable domain: DAMVIQNPRYQVTQFGKPVTLSCSQTLNHNVMYWYQQKSSQAPKLLFHYYDKDFNNEADTPDNFQSRRPNTSFCFLDIRSPGLGDTAMYLCATTIDFNTEAFFGQGTRLTVV.

The chain has TRBV4-3 and TRBJ1-6; a weak D match, TRBD1 (5 bases). Between the trimmed V and J ends, which lost 1 base and 7 bases, there was a span of 8 bases. Germline V CDR1 and CDR2: LGHNA, YSLEER. This CDR3 has 14 amino acids. CDR3 in DNA: TGCGCCAGCAGCCAAGTTCAGGGCAATTCACCCCTCCACTTT. Translating it yields CASSQVQGNSPLHF.

This clone was counted between two and nine times. The rearrangement uses TRBV10-3 and TRBJ2-3; tentative D call: TRBD1 (6 bases). Trimming removed 4 bases at V and 0 bases at J, with 20 bases between. CDR3 size: 18 residues. Germline values: CDR1 ENHRY, CDR2 SYGVKD. The CDR3, as DNA: TGTGCCATCAGTGGTCCCCCGTGGGGGACAACTAGCACAGATACGCAGTATTTT. It encodes CAISGPPWGTTSTDTQYF.

In DNA form, the CDR3 reads TGCGCCAGCAGCCAAGTCCCCGGGGGGATGACCTACGAGCAGTACTTC. Translated: CASSQVPGGMTYEQYF. The chain carries TRBV4-1 and TRBJ2-7; 7 nucleotides align to TRBD2. Trimming took 1 base from V and 2 from J; bases not matched to a gene: 8. Per germline, CDR1 MGHRA and CDR2 YSYEKL. The CDR3 has 16 residues.

This clone was counted only a few times. The sample carries other DNA sequences with the same CDR3. The rearrangement links TRBV18 to TRBJ2-7; possibly TRBD1 for D (5 bases). The CDR3 spans 14 residues. Germline V lookup: CDR1 KGHSH, CDR2 LQKENI. Trimming took off 1 base at V and 2 bases at J, with 9 bases between the two ends. Here the CDR3 DNA reads TGTGCCAGCTCACCACGGCAGGGAACCTACGAGCAGTACGTC. As protein: CASSPRQGTYEQYV.

This chain links TRBV6-5 with TRBJ2-7; D may be TRBD2 (6 bases). There are 13 residues in the CDR3. CDR1 is MNHEY and CDR2 is SVGAGI in the germline V gene. V was clipped by 2 bases and J by 3 bases, with 8 bases between them. The CDR3 nucleotides are TGTGCCAGCAGTTACGGGACTTACTACGAGCAGTACTTC. This codes for CASSYGTYYEQYF.

The chain is built from TRBV27 and TRBJ1-6; D is unresolved. Trimming shortened V by 3 bases and J by 8 bases, and 5 bases separated the two germline ends. The CDR3 has 12 amino acids. Looked up from germline, CDR1 is MNHEY and CDR2 is SMNVEV (reference sequence). CDR3 loop: CASSFLHSPLHF. In DNA, the CDR3 is TGTGCCAGCAGTTTCCTACATTCACCCCTCCACTTT.

This sequence joins TRBV2 and TRBJ2-7; 7 bases agree with TRBD2. From germline, CDR1 is SNHLY and CDR2 FYNNEI. This CDR3 spans 11 amino acids. The trim removed 6 bases at V and 6 bases at J, leaving 2 bases unmatched. CDR3 coding DNA: TGTGCCAGCAGATGGGGGGGCGAGCAGTACGTC. Its translation is CASRWGGEQYV.

The V call is TRBV28, the J call TRBJ1-4; TRBD1 is a possible D gene (5 bases). The CDR3 runs to 14 residues. Trimming shortened V by 6 bases and J by 1 base, and 9 bases separated the two germline ends. Germline assignment: CDR1 MDHEN and CDR2 SYDVKM. This chain's CDR3 is CASRSGGTNEKLFF. The CDR3 DNA follows: TGTGCCAGCAGGTCCGGGGGAACTAATGAAAAACTGTTTTTT.

The J gene is TRBJ2-2, the V gene TRBV7-9, with 9 nucleotides matching TRBD2. Germline V gene data show CDR1 as SEHNR and CDR2 as FQNEAQ (reference sequence). V gave up 6 bases and J gave up 1 base; unmatched junction bases: 9. The CDR3 covers 17 residues. The CDR3 loop reads CASRSGLAGQNTGELFF. The CDR3, as DNA: TGTGCCAGCAGATCAGGGCTAGCGGGACAGAACACCGGGGAGCTGTTTTTT.

A few counts support this clone. Other DNA sequences in the same sample also yield this CDR3. The rearrangement uses TRBV27 and TRBJ1-6, with 11 bases aligning to TRBD1. Per germline, CDR1 MNHEY and CDR2 SMNVEV (reference sequence). Trimming at V came to 5 bases and at J to 9 bases, leaving 3 bases not matched to a gene. The CDR3 spans 14 residues. The CDR3 protein is CASSPDRGPSPLHF. CDR3 DNA: TGTGCCAGCAGTCCGGACAGGGGGCCTTCACCCCTCCACTTT.

The genes are TRBV18 and TRBJ2-3; 9 bases map to TRBD2. The V gene's germline CDR1 is KGHSH and CDR2 LQKENI. The CDR3 is made up of 17 amino acids. V gave up 1 base and J gave up 5 bases; unmatched junction bases: 10. CDR3 bases: TGTGCCAGCTCACCACGGGATAGCGGGGGATTCGGAGATACGCAGTATTTT. Amino acids: CASSPRDSGGFGDTQYF.

The chain employs TRBV18 and TRBJ1-1; 9 bases match TRBD1. With V trimmed by 6 bases and J by 4 bases, 6 bases remained unmatched. The CDR3 has 14 amino acids. Looked up from germline, CDR1 is KGHSH and CDR2 is LQKENI. The CDR3 here is CASSRDRDPTEAFF. Written as DNA, the CDR3 is TGTGCCAGCTCGCGGGACAGGGACCCCACTGAAGCTTTCTTT. The entire variable domain, with the rest obtained from reference TRBV18 and TRBJ1-1, is as follows: NAGVMQNPRHLVRRRGQEARLRCSPMKGHSHVYWYRQLPEEGLKFMVYLQKENIIDESGMPKERFSAEFPKEGPSILRIQQVVRGDSAAYFCASSRDRDPTEAFFGQGTRLTVV.

This clone was recorded once. The chain is built from TRBV9 and TRBJ2-2; 9 nucleotides match TRBD2. Germline loops: CDR1 SGDLS, CDR2 YYNGEE. Trimming at V came to 4 bases and at J to 4 bases, leaving 11 bases not matched to a gene. CDR3 length equals 17 residues. In DNA form, the CDR3 reads TGTGCCAGCAGCACCGCGGGGCGGCGGGGGGGCACCGGGGAGCTGTTTTTT. This codes for CASSTAGRRGGTGELFF.

This chain links TRBV27 with TRBJ2-7, with TRBD2 matching over 15 bases. V shed 7 bases and J 2 bases; nucleotides not matched to a gene: 3. Germline V gene lookup returns CDR1 MNHEY and CDR2 SMNVEV (reference sequence). There are 15 residues in the CDR3. CDR3 coding DNA: TGTGCCAGCACCAGGACTAGCGGGGGGGCCTACGAGCAGTACTTC. This codes for CASTRTSGGAYEQYF.

This clone was recorded a few times. The rearrangement uses TRBV5-4 and TRBJ2-7; 7 bases match TRBD2. Germline CDR1 and CDR2: SGHNT and YYREEE (reference sequence). The length of the CDR3 is 16 residues. Unmatched junction bases numbered 14, after V lost 3 bases and J lost 5 bases. The CDR3 sequence is CASSSGGASGLHEQYF. The CDR3 DNA is TGTGCCAGCAGCTCCGGGGGAGCTAGCGGCCTCCACGAGCAGTACTTC.

The V and J genes are TRBV6-5 and TRBJ2-7, with a weak D call TRBD2 (5 bases). V gave up 4 bases and J gave up 0 bases, with 10 bases separating them. Looked up from germline, CDR1 is MNHEY and CDR2 is SVGAGI. The CDR3 sequence is 14 residues long. The CDR3 sequence: CASSFHGLSYEQYV. CDR3 DNA sequence: TGTGCCAGCAGTTTCCACGGACTCTCCTACGAGCAGTACGTC.

The chain combines TRBV12-3 or TRBV12-4 with TRBJ1-5; no firm D call. The CDR3 covers 13 residues. Trimming cost V 6 bases and J 5 bases, with 11 bases left between them. This CDR3 reads CASRFQEDQPQHF. For the CDR3, the DNA is TGTGCCAGCAGGTTCCAGGAGGATCAGCCCCAGCATTTT.

The chain's CDR3 is CASSLAGGSQPQHF. CDR3 sequence (DNA): TGTGCCAGCAGCTTGGCCGGCGGCAGCCAGCCCCAGCATTTT. The rearrangement joins TRBV5-4 to TRBJ1-5, with unresolved D. The germline CDR1 and CDR2 sequences are SGHNT and YYREEE (reference sequence). Trimming pared 0 bases from V and 7 bases from J, leaving 11 bases between. This CDR3 region has 14 residues.

V is TRBV6-2 or TRBV6-3 and J is TRBJ2-5, with TRBD2 as a possible D gene (5 bases). Germline values: CDR1 MNHEY, CDR2 SVGEGT. The CDR3 runs 14 residues. Between the trimmed V and J ends, which lost 4 bases and 1 base, there was a span of 10 bases. The CDR3 loop reads CASSFRGSQETQYF. CDR3 in DNA: TGTGCCAGCAGTTTCCGAGGGTCCCAAGAGACCCAGTACTTC.

The V gene is TRBV6-5, the J gene TRBJ1-2; 7 bases are shared with TRBD1. The germline V gene has CDR1 MNHEY and CDR2 SVGAGI. J lost 7 bases, V lost 4 bases, and 6 bases had no gene match. The CDR3 is made up of 13 amino acids. This chain's CDR3 is CASSSTGKRGYTF. The CDR3 DNA reads as TGTGCCAGCAGTTCGACAGGGAAGCGTGGCTACACCTTC.

This rearrangement joins TRBV24-1 to TRBJ2-6, with D hard to call. The CDR3 extends over 14 amino acids. The V end was cut by 4 bases, the J end by 0 bases, with 3 bases between. Germline V gene data show CDR1 as KGHDR and CDR2 as SFDVKD. The CDR3 protein is CATSEASGANVLTF. CDR3 nucleotides: TGTGCCACCAGTGAGGCCTCTGGGGCCAACGTCCTGACTTTC.